Listed below are T cell receptor beta chains from one sample, sequenced in a study of early T cells in non-severe SARS-CoV-2 infection. TCRdb used MiXCR to reprocess the 5' RACE reads, holding one entry per CDR3 protein. The repertoire holds approximately 89,000 distinct CDR3 sequences, with over 12% as singletons. The sequenced sample was whole blood. All receptors come from an adult who was a healthcare worker with PCR-confirmed SARS-CoV-2 infection or an uninfected control (not recorded which). Both conserved end residues are part of each CDR3. Fields, in order: J gene, V gene, D gene, clone size, CDR3 protein, CDR3 DNA. D genes are given only for firm matches. Clone size is not always given. Where it is, it says once, few, many or a class for expanded clones.

J: TRBJ1-1
V: TRBV30
D: .
size: many
CDR3: CAWKTQGFTEAFF
DNA: TGTGCCTGGAAAACACAGGGATTCACTGAAGCTTTCTTT

J: TRBJ1-4
V: TRBV4-1
D: .
size: .
CDR3: CASSQGVQGGEKLFF
DNA: TGCGCCAGCAGCCAAGGTGTACAGGGAGGTGAAAAACTGTTTTTT

J: TRBJ1-1
V: TRBV29-1
D: .
size: .
CDR3: CSPSGNTEAFF
DNA: TGCAGCCCCTCAGGGAACACTGAAGCTTTCTTT

J: TRBJ2-7
V: TRBV14
D: .
size: .
CDR3: CASSRGLEQYF
DNA: TGTGCCAGCAGCCGCGGACTCGAGCAGTACTTC

J: TRBJ2-6
V: TRBV19
D: .
size: .
CDR3: CASTLGSPSGANVLTF
DNA: TGTGCCAGTACATTGGGCAGTCCCTCTGGGGCCAACGTCCTGACTTTC

J: TRBJ2-3
V: TRBV11-3
D: TRBD1
size: few
CDR3: CASSPSGGQGADTQYF
DNA: TGTGCCAGCAGCCCAAGTGGGGGACAGGGGGCAGATACGCAGTATTTT

J: TRBJ2-6
V: TRBV5-4
D: .
size: few
CDR3: CASSFGGQLSGANVLTF
DNA: TGTGCCAGCAGCTTTGGTGGACAGCTCTCTGGGGCCAACGTCCTGACTTTC

J: TRBJ2-7
V: TRBV5-1
D: .
size: many
CDR3: CASSLQRRDEQYF
DNA: TGCGCCAGCAGCTTGCAGAGACGGGACGAGCAGTACTTC

J: TRBJ2-3
V: TRBV13
D: .
size: few
CDR3: CASSYISDTQYF
DNA: TGTGCCAGCAGCTACATATCAGATACGCAGTATTTT

J: TRBJ2-1
V: TRBV12-3/TRBV12-4
D: TRBD2
size: many
CDR3: CASSFRTSGRAGYNEQFF
DNA: TGTGCCAGCAGTTTTAGGACTAGCGGGAGGGCCGGATACAATGAGCAGTTCTTC

J: TRBJ1-6
V: TRBV21-1
D: .
size: .
CDR3: CASQQSFDNSPLHF
DNA: TGTGCCAGCCAGCAGAGCTTCGATAATTCACCCCTCCACTTT

J: TRBJ1-2
V: TRBV2
D: .
size: many
CDR3: CASSSTASRGYTF
DNA: TGTGCCAGCAGTTCGACAGCCTCCCGTGGCTACACCTTC

J: TRBJ2-3
V: TRBV12-2
D: .
size: few
CDR3: CASRSPQPDRGHTDTQYF
DNA: TGTGCAAGTCGCTCACCCCAGCCGGACAGGGGTCACACAGATACGCAGTATTTT

J: TRBJ2-3
V: TRBV3-1
D: TRBD2
size: few
CDR3: CASSSRAGVTDTQYF
DNA: TGTGCCAGCAGCTCACGAGCGGGAGTGACAGATACGCAGTATTTT

J: TRBJ2-3
V: TRBV5-5
D: .
size: .
CDR3: CASSEQTSTDTQYF
DNA: TGTGCCAGCAGCGAACAGACTAGCACAGATACGCAGTATTTT

J: TRBJ2-2
V: TRBV11-2
D: TRBD1
size: many
CDR3: CASSLWTGSGELFF
DNA: TGTGCCAGCAGCTTATGGACAGGGTCCGGGGAGCTGTTTTTT

J: TRBJ1-2
V: TRBV7-9
D: .
size: many
CDR3: CASSLIDGYTF
DNA: TGTGCCAGCAGCTTGATTGACGGCTACACCTTC

J: TRBJ2-1
V: TRBV18
D: TRBD2
size: few
CDR3: CASSPGTNGVAEQFF
DNA: TGTGCCAGCTCACCCGGGACTAACGGGGTGGCGGAGCAGTTCTTC

J: TRBJ2-7
V: TRBV7-2
D: .
size: many
CDR3: CASSSQGILTYEQYF
DNA: TGTGCCAGCAGCTCCCAGGGGATACTCACCTACGAGCAGTACTTC

J: TRBJ1-2
V: TRBV7-2
D: TRBD1
size: many
CDR3: CASSPGQRLMPSGYTF
DNA: TGTGCCAGCAGCCCGGGACAGCGCCTTATGCCGTCTGGCTACACCTTC

J: TRBJ2-1
V: TRBV19
D: TRBD2
size: .
CDR3: CASSPQGLAGVRHEQFF
DNA: TGTGCCAGTAGTCCCCAAGGACTAGCGGGAGTTCGCCATGAGCAGTTCTTC

J: TRBJ2-5
V: TRBV29-1
D: TRBD2
size: .
CDR3: CSVDPLSGGEETQYF
DNA: TGCAGCGTTGACCCTTTATCGGGGGGAGAAGAGACCCAGTACTTC

J: TRBJ1-6
V: TRBV7-2
D: .
size: .
CDR3: CASSPGPNGSGSPLHF
DNA: TGTGCCAGCAGCCCGGGCCCCAACGGGTCCGGGTCACCCCTCCACTTT

J: TRBJ1-1
V: TRBV11-2
D: .
size: few
CDR3: CASRPEGLSTEAFF
DNA: TGTGCCAGCCGACCCGAGGGTCTTAGCACTGAAGCTTTCTTT

J: TRBJ1-6
V: TRBV5-1
D: .
size: few
CDR3: CASSLAAGRNSPLHF
DNA: TGCGCCAGCAGCTTGGCAGCAGGGAGGAATTCACCCCTCCACTTT

J: TRBJ2-1
V: TRBV2
D: TRBD2
size: .
CDR3: CASSDGTSGSPYNEQFF
DNA: TGTGCCAGCAGTGACGGGACTAGCGGGAGCCCCTACAATGAGCAGTTCTTC

J: TRBJ2-7
V: TRBV7-7
D: .
size: .
CDR3: CASSLISGEPYEQYF
DNA: TGTGCTAGCAGCTTGATCTCCGGAGAGCCCTACGAGCAGTACTTC

J: TRBJ2-4
V: TRBV7-8
D: .
size: .
CDR3: CASSGVGAKNIQYF
DNA: TGTGCCAGCAGCGGCGTGGGCGCCAAAAACATTCAGTACTTC

J: TRBJ1-2
V: TRBV5-6
D: TRBD1
size: .
CDR3: CASRGTGRNYGYTF
DNA: TGTGCCAGCAGGGGGACAGGGAGGAACTATGGCTACACCTTC

J: TRBJ2-7
V: TRBV12-3/TRBV12-4
D: TRBD2
size: few
CDR3: CATQPAQRETNEQYF
DNA: TGTGCCACCCAACCCGCCCAGCGGGAGACCAACGAGCAGTACTTC

J: TRBJ2-3
V: TRBV6-4
D: TRBD2
size: .
CDR3: CASSDSTGRGADTQYF
DNA: TGTGCCAGCAGTGACTCTACCGGACGGGGGGCAGATACGCAGTATTTT

J: TRBJ1-2
V: TRBV29-1
D: .
size: few
CDR3: CSVSIGEGNYGYTF
DNA: TGCAGCGTCTCCATAGGGGAGGGTAACTATGGCTACACCTTC

J: TRBJ1-2
V: TRBV11-2
D: TRBD1
size: many
CDR3: CASSFTGEGYGYTF
DNA: TGTGCCAGCAGCTTCACAGGGGAGGGGTATGGCTACACCTTC

J: TRBJ1-5
V: TRBV6-6
D: .
size: few
CDR3: CASRSNQPQHF
DNA: TGTGCCAGCAGAAGTAATCAGCCCCAGCATTTT

J: TRBJ2-2
V: TRBV12-3/TRBV12-4
D: TRBD1
size: many
CDR3: CASSQDRVMSTGELFF
DNA: TGTGCCAGCAGCCAGGACAGGGTGATGTCGACCGGGGAGCTGTTTTTT

J: TRBJ2-5
V: TRBV11-2
D: TRBD2
size: .
CDR3: CASSFRGGLRETQYF
DNA: TGTGCCAGCAGCTTCCGGGGGGGCCTCCGAGAGACCCAGTACTTC

J: TRBJ2-7
V: TRBV5-5
D: TRBD2
size: once
CDR3: CASSLGTSDLYEQYF
DNA: TGTGCCAGCAGCTTGGGGACTAGCGATCTCTACGAGCAGTACTTC

J: TRBJ2-2
V: TRBV11-2
D: TRBD1
size: few
CDR3: CASSLGTGSTGELFF
DNA: TGTGCCAGCAGCTTGGGGACAGGGTCGACCGGGGAGCTGTTTTTT

J: TRBJ1-2
V: TRBV29-1
D: .
size: .
CDR3: CSVGGQAGYTF
DNA: TGCAGCGTTGGCGGCCAGGCAGGCTACACCTTC

J: TRBJ2-2
V: TRBV29-1
D: TRBD2
size: .
CDR3: CSSRTSGRANRAGELFF
DNA: TGCAGCTCAAGGACTAGCGGGAGGGCCAACCGCGCCGGGGAGCTGTTTTTT

J: TRBJ2-5
V: TRBV7-6
D: .
size: many
CDR3: CASTAGRGAETQYF
DNA: TGTGCCAGCACGGCCGGCAGGGGGGCAGAGACCCAGTACTTC

J: TRBJ1-1
V: TRBV2
D: .
size: many
CDR3: CASSVGQMNTEAFF
DNA: TGTGCCAGCAGTGTAGGGCAGATGAACACTGAAGCTTTCTTT

J: TRBJ2-7
V: TRBV29-1
D: .
size: many
CDR3: CSVSEGTVGGEQYF
DNA: TGCAGCGTTTCGGAAGGGACAGTCGGGGGCGAGCAGTACTTC

J: TRBJ2-1
V: TRBV18
D: .
size: few
CDR3: CASSSGPITNEQFF
DNA: TGTGCCAGCTCATCGGGCCCTATTACCAATGAGCAGTTCTTC

J: TRBJ2-5
V: TRBV6-2/TRBV6-3
D: .
size: many
CDR3: CASSYGLAPYQETQYF
DNA: TGTGCCAGCAGTTACGGTCTAGCGCCCTACCAAGAGACCCAGTACTTC

J: TRBJ1-1
V: TRBV29-1
D: .
size: many
CDR3: CSVQDAEAFF
DNA: TGCAGCGTTCAGGACGCTGAAGCTTTCTTT

J: TRBJ2-7
V: TRBV21-1
D: .
size: .
CDR3: CASSTLRRVRHYEQYF
DNA: TGTGCCAGCAGCACCCTCAGAAGGGTAAGGCACTACGAGCAGTACTTC

J: TRBJ2-7
V: TRBV3-1
D: TRBD2
size: .
CDR3: CASSHWTSGVSYEQYF
DNA: TGTGCCAGCAGCCATTGGACTAGCGGGGTCTCCTACGAGCAGTACTTC

J: TRBJ2-1
V: TRBV20-1
D: TRBD2
size: .
CDR3: CSASSPGGALREQFF
DNA: TGCAGTGCCTCCAGCCCCGGGGGGGCGTTAAGGGAGCAGTTCTTC

J: TRBJ2-2
V: TRBV9
D: TRBD1
size: .
CDR3: CASSVEDRGSNTGELFF
DNA: TGTGCCAGCAGCGTAGAGGACAGGGGTTCGAACACCGGGGAGCTGTTTTTT

J: TRBJ1-5
V: TRBV13
D: TRBD1
size: .
CDR3: CASSDPGQDRNQPQHF
DNA: TGTGCCAGCAGCGATCCTGGACAGGATCGCAATCAGCCCCAGCATTTT

J: TRBJ2-1
V: TRBV10-1
D: .
size: many
CDR3: CASSRDLNSYNEQFF
DNA: TGCGCCAGCAGCAGGGACTTGAACTCCTACAATGAGCAGTTCTTC

J: TRBJ2-2
V: TRBV2
D: TRBD2
size: .
CDR3: CASSAGGLNTGELFF
DNA: TGTGCCAGCAGCGCGGGGGGTCTGAACACCGGGGAGCTGTTTTTT

J: TRBJ2-5
V: TRBV12-3/TRBV12-4
D: TRBD2
size: .
CDR3: CASSLWGGGNQETQYF
DNA: TGTGCCAGCAGTTTATGGGGCGGGGGAAATCAAGAGACCCAGTACTTC

J: TRBJ2-1
V: TRBV4-1
D: .
size: many
CDR3: CASSSLGTALNEQFF
DNA: TGCGCCAGCAGCTCCTTAGGAACAGCCCTCAATGAGCAGTTCTTC

J: TRBJ2-1
V: TRBV7-6
D: TRBD2
size: many
CDR3: CASSSLGLADNEQFF
DNA: TGTGCCAGCAGCTCGCTAGGACTAGCGGACAATGAGCAGTTCTTC

J: TRBJ2-1
V: TRBV5-1
D: TRBD2
size: few
CDR3: CASSFRLAGGYNEQFF
DNA: TGCGCCAGCAGCTTCCGACTAGCGGGGGGGTACAATGAGCAGTTCTTC

J: TRBJ2-7
V: TRBV28
D: .
size: few
CDR3: CASSLVGAAYEQYF
DNA: TGTGCCAGCAGTTTAGTGGGAGCGGCCTACGAGCAGTACTTC

J: TRBJ2-1
V: TRBV6-5
D: TRBD1
size: .
CDR3: CASSFSRRQGNEQFF
DNA: TGTGCCAGCAGTTTCTCGAGGAGACAGGGCAATGAGCAGTTCTTC